A selection of T cell receptor beta chains follows, all from one sample in a study of T-cell memory formation after mild COVID-19. TCRdb recomputed calls from the 5' RACE reads with MiXCR, one row per CDR3 protein. The sample includes 250,000 to 300,000 distinct CDR3 sequences, 15% to 20% seen only once; the top ten take about 23%. Sequencing used PBMCs or a T cell subset sorted from them (not recorded which). The receptors here all came from a man younger than 35 who had mild COVID-19 (a few samples of this study predate the infection). Cell type and time point are not known. Each CDR3 is given with its conserved first and last residue. Fields, in order: J gene, D gene, clone size, V gene, CDR3 DNA, CDR3 protein. D genes are given only for firm matches. The listing skips clone size in some rows; elsewhere it reads once, few, many or a size class.

TRBJ1-1,-,-,TRBV5-1,TGCGCCAGCAGCTTGGCCGGGGTTCTGAACACTGAAGCTTTCTTT,CASSLAGVLNTEAFF
TRBJ2-3,TRBD1,few,TRBV30,TGTGCCTCGAGCGTGACAGGGGGCCAGACAGATACGCAGTATTTT,CASSVTGGQTDTQYF
TRBJ2-4,-,few,TRBV19,TGTGCCAGTTCCGTAGCGGTGGCCAAAAACATTCAGTACTTC,CASSVAVAKNIQYF
TRBJ1-2,-,few,TRBV5-1,TGCGCCAGCAGCTTGGTCGGGGGGCATTATGGCTACACCTTC,CASSLVGGHYGYTF
TRBJ2-3,TRBD1,-,TRBV10-1,TGCGCCAGCAGTGCACAGGGGTCAGATACGCAGTATTTT,CASSAQGSDTQYF
TRBJ1-1,-,-,TRBV7-9,TGTGCCAGCAGGAGGAAGGGGCCCGGCGCTGAAGCTTTCTTT,CASRRKGPGAEAFF
TRBJ1-2,TRBD1,few,TRBV5-1,TGCGCCAGCAGCGTTCGGGACAGTTCCTATGGCTACACCTTC,CASSVRDSSYGYTF
TRBJ2-7,-,few,TRBV5-1,TGCGCCAGCAATGAGCCAGGGGCGAGGGAGCAGTACTTC,CASNEPGAREQYF
TRBJ2-2,-,-,TRBV3-1,TGTGCCAGCAGCCAAGTGGACGGGGAGCTGTTTTTT,CASSQVDGELFF
TRBJ1-2,-,-,TRBV27,TGTGCCAGCAGTTTATACGTGGGCGCAGGCTATGGCTACACCTTC,CASSLYVGAGYGYTF
TRBJ2-1,-,few,TRBV6-5,TGTGCCAGCAGTTCGGGGGGACAACCCCGAAGGAATGAGCAGTTCTTC,CASSSGGQPRRNEQFF
TRBJ1-5,TRBD1,-,TRBV27,TGTGCCAGCAGAGAGGGACAGCCCAATCAGCCCCAGCATTTT,CASREGQPNQPQHF
TRBJ2-5,-,-,TRBV7-6,TGTGCCAGCAGCCGAGGGGCCGTGGGGACCCAGTACTTC,CASSRGAVGTQYF
TRBJ1-2,-,many,TRBV6-5,TGTGCCAGCAGACCCGACGGTAACTATGGCTACACCTTC,CASRPDGNYGYTF
TRBJ2-3,-,-,TRBV7-9,TGTGCCAGCAGCTCCCTCATCGGGACCGTAGATACGCAGTATTTT,CASSSLIGTVDTQYF
TRBJ2-5,TRBD2,-,TRBV9,TGTGCCAGCAGGGAGGGACTAGCGGAGCAAGAGACCCAGTACTTC,CASREGLAEQETQYF
TRBJ1-2,-,few,TRBV29-1,TGCAGCGTTGAAGGTCACTATGGCTACACCTTC,CSVEGHYGYTF
TRBJ2-6,-,-,TRBV14,TGTGCCAGCAGCCCCGGGGTACGTGGGGCCAACGTCCTGACTTTC,CASSPGVRGANVLTF
TRBJ1-2,-,few,TRBV11-2,TGTGCCAGCAGCTTAGACCGGACTCAGGGAGCCTTC,CASSLDRTQGAF
TRBJ1-1,-,few,TRBV12-3/TRBV12-4,TGTGCCAGCAGTTCCGGGCCGACTGAAGCTTTCTTT,CASSSGPTEAFF
TRBJ2-5,-,-,TRBV7-9,TGTGCCAGCAGCAACAGGGCTGCGGAGACCCAGTACTTC,CASSNRAAETQYF
TRBJ1-1,-,-,TRBV20-1,TGCAGTGCCCGACAGAACACTGAAGCTTTCTTT,CSARQNTEAFF
TRBJ2-5,-,-,TRBV15,TGTGCCACCAGCAGTCATCAGGGAAGCCAAGAGACCCAGTACTTC,CATSSHQGSQETQYF